Reported below is one T cell receptor (beta chain). Its antigen is not identified. This record belongs to a study of monozygotic twins with inflammatory bowel disease. The study, taken as a whole, reports: The analysis did not separate different T cell subtypes.

TCRdb re-called the 5' RACE reads; one entry per CDR3 protein, DNA not given. This repertoire includes roughly 150,000 distinct CDR3 sequences. CDR3 length: 14 residues. The TCR sequence derives from a human donor with ulcerative colitis or Crohn's disease, or a healthy co-twin of an affected twin (not recorded which). The J gene is TRBJ1-6, the V gene TRBV12-3 or TRBV12-4; TCRdb's D gene call, TRBD1, goes unchecked for lack of DNA. Sequenced material: blood. The CDR3 spells CASRRDSHYSPLHF.